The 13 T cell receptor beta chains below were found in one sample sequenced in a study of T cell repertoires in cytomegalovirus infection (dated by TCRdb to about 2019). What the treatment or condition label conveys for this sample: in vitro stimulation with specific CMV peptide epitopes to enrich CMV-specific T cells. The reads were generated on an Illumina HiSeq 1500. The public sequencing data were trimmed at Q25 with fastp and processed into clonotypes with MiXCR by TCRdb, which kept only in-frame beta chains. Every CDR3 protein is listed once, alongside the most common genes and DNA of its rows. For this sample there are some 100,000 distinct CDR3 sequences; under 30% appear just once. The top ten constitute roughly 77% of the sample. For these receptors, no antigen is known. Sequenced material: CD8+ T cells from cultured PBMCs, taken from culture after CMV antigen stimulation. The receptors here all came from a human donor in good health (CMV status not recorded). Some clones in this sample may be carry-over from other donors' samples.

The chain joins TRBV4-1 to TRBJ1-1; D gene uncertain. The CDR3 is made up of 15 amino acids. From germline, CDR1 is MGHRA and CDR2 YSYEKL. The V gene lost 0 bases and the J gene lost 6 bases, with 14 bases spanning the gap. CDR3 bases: TGCGCCAGCAGCCAAGACGTAAAGGGCGGCCCTGAAGCTTTCTTT. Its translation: CASSQDVKGGPEAFF.

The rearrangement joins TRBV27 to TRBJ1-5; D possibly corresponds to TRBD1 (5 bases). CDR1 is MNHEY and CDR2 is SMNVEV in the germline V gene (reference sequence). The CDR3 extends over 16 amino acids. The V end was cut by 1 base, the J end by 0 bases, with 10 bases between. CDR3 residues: CASSLFGAPSNQPQHF. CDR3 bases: TGTGCCAGCAGTTTATTTGGGGCCCCTAGCAATCAGCCCCAGCATTTT.

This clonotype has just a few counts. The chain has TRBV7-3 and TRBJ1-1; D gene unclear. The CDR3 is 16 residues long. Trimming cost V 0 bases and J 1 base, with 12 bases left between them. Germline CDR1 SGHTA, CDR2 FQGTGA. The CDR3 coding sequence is TGTGCCAGCAGCTTAACGCGAGGTGATGGGAACACTGAAGCTTTCTTT. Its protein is CASSLTRGDGNTEAFF.

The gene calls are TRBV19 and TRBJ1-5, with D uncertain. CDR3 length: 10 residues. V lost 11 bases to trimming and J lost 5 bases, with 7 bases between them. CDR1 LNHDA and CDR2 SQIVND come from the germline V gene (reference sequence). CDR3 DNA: TGTGCCGGGTGGGATCAGCCCCAGCATTTT. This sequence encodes CAGWDQPQHF. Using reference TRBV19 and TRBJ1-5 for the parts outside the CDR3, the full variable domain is DGGITQSPKYLFRKEGQNVTLSCEQNLNHDAMYWYRQDPGQGLRLIYYSQIVNDFQKGDIAEGYSVSREKKESFPLTVTSAQKNPTAFYLCAGWDQPQHFGDGTRLSIL.

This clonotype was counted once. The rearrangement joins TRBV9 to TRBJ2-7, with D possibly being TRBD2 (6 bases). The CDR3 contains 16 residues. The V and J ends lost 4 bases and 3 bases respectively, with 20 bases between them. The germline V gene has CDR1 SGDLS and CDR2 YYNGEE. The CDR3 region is CASSPRTGLRLYEQYF. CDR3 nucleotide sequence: TGTGCCAGCAGCCCTAGGACGGGACTTAGGCTCTACGAGCAGTACTTC.

CDR3 loop: CASSMEGGLNSPLHF. CDR3 nucleotide sequence: TGTGCCAGTAGTATGGAGGGAGGGCTTAATTCACCCCTCCACTTT. The chain couples TRBV19 to TRBJ1-6; D unresolved. This CDR3 is 15 amino acids long. Trimming pared 3 bases from V and 6 bases from J, leaving 12 bases between. CDR1 LNHDA and CDR2 SQIVND come from the germline V gene (reference sequence).

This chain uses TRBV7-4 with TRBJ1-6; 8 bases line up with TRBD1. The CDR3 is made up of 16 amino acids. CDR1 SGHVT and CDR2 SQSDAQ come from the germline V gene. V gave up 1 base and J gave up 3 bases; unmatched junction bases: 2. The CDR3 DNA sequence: TGTGCCAGCAGCTTAGGGACAGGGTTCTATAATTCACCCCTCCACTTT. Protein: CASSLGTGFYNSPLHF.

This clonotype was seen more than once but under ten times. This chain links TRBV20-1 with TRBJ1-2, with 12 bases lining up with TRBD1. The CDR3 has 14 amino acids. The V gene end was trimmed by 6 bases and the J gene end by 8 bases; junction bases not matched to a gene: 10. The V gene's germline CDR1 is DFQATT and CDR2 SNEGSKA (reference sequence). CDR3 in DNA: TGCAGTGCGCCGGGACAGGGGGCATCTCGGGGCTACACCTTC. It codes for CSAPGQGASRGYTF.

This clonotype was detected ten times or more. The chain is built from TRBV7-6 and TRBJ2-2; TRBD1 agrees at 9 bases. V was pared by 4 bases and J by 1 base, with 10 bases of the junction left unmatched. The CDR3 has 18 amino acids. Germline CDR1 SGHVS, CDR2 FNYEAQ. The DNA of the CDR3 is TGTGCCAGCAGCTACCATTTACAGGGACAGGGGAACACCGGGGAGCTGTTTTTT. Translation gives CASSYHLQGQGNTGELFF.

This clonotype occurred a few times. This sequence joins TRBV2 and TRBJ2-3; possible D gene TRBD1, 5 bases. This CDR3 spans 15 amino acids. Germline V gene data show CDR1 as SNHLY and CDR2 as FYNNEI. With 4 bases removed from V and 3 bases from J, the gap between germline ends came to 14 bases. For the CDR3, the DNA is TGTGCCAGCAGTGCTACAGGAATGGGGACAGATACGCAGTATTTT. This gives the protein CASSATGMGTDTQYF.

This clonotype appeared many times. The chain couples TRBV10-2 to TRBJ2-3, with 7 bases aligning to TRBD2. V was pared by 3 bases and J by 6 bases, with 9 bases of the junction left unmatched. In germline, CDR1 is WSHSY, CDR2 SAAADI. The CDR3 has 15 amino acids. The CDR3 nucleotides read TGCGCCAGCAGTGAAGTAGCGGGCGTAAATGATACGCAGTATTTT. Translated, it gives CASSEVAGVNDTQYF.

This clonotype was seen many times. CDR3 coding DNA: TGTGCCAGCAGTCCTTGGGCGGCGGGAGCAAACGGAGATACGCAGTATTTT. Amino acids: CASSPWAAGANGDTQYF. The V and J genes are TRBV28 and TRBJ2-3; 7 nucleotides align to TRBD2. V lost 5 bases to trimming and J lost 5 bases; unmatched junction nucleotides: 16. Germline V lookup: CDR1 MDHEN, CDR2 SYDVKM. This CDR3 comprises 17 residues. The variable domain in full, completed from reference TRBV28 and TRBJ2-3, reads DVKVTQSSRYLVKRTGEKVFLECVQDMDHENMFWYRQDPGLGLRLIYFSYDVKMKEKGDIPEGYSVSREKKERFSLILESASTNQTSMYLCASSPWAAGANGDTQYFGPGTRLTVL.

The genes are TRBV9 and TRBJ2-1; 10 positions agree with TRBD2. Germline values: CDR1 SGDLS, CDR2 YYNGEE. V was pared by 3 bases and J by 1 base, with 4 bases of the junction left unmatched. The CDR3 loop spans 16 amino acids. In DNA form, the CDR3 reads TGTGCCAGCAGCGGAAGCGGGGGGGGGTCCTACAATGAGCAGTTCTTC. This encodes CASSGSGGGSYNEQFF.